Below are 8 T cell receptor beta chains sequenced from a single sample in a study of cytomegalovirus exposure and HLA in healthy donors (dated by TCRdb to about 2017). Library prep was done by the immunoSEQ multiplex PCR assay. A mixture of 60 forward primers for TCR Vbeta segments and 13 reverse primers for TCR Jbeta segments was used in the multiplex PCR. TCRdb took this table from immuneACCESS and kept in-frame rearrangements with V and J called. Such tables lack part of the clones; where checked against another copy, unresolved V genes explain under half of the gap, and the rest is unexplained. The sample table lists about 71,000 clones, about 67% of them with a count of one. The ten most abundant clones make up less than 9% of the sample. The sequencing input was PBMCs. The source of these receptors is a middle-aged man in good health and CMV-seropositive.

This sequence joins TRBV4-2 and TRBJ2-6, with D unclear. Germline V CDR1 and CDR2: LGHNA, YNFKEQ. The CDR3 is 15 residues long. V gave up 1 base and J gave up 1 base, with 5 bases separating them. The CDR3 DNA is TGTGCCAGCAGCCAAGTGAGGTCTGGGGCCAACGTCCTGACTTTC. This codes for CASSQVRSGANVLTF.

The chain uses TRBV5-5 and TRBJ2-7; a possible D gene is TRBD1 (6 bases). The CDR3 is made up of 15 amino acids. Germline V lookup: CDR1 SGHKS, CDR2 YYEKEE (reference sequence). V was shortened by 0 bases and J by 3 bases, with 13 bases between the two germline ends. CDR3 nucleotide sequence: TGTGCCAGCAGCTTGGAGGAAAGAGGGGGCTACGAGCAGTACTTC. This encodes CASSLEERGGYEQYF.

The chain has TRBV5-1 and TRBJ1-1; possible D gene TRBD1, 6 bases. Germline V gives CDR1 SGHRS, CDR2 YFSETQ. The V gene lost 7 bases and the J gene lost 1 base, with 8 bases spanning the gap. The CDR3 length is 12 residues. CDR3 bases: TGCGCCAGCGGACAGCCGAACACTGAAGCTTTCTTT. The encoded protein is CASGQPNTEAFF. The full variable domain, with the rest looked up from reference TRBV5-1 and TRBJ1-1, is KAGVTQTPRYLIKTRGQQVTLSCSPISGHRSVSWYQQTPGQGLQFLFEYFSETQRNKGNFPGRFSGRQFSNSRSEMNVSTLELGDSALYLCASGQPNTEAFFGQGTRLTVV.

The chain combines TRBV7-2 with TRBJ1-6, with D possibly being TRBD1 (6 bases). Per the germline V gene, CDR1 is SGHTA and CDR2 is FQGNSA. Trimming removed 1 base from V and 13 bases from J, with 14 bases in between. The CDR3 runs to 14 residues. The CDR3 sequence: CASSLGQVAMPLHF. The CDR3 nucleotides are TGTGCCAGCAGCTTAGGACAGGTCGCAATGCCCCTCCACTTT.

A word on this clone: This CDR3 is also generated by other DNA sequences in the sample. The chain joins TRBV28 to TRBJ2-5; TRBD1 matches 7 bases. The germline CDR1 and CDR2 sequences are MDHEN and SYDVKM. The CDR3 consists of 14 residues. V was pared by 6 bases and J by 4 bases, with 8 bases of the junction left unmatched. The CDR3 region is CASSRGQARETQYF. The CDR3 DNA is TGTGCCAGCAGCAGAGGACAGGCGAGAGAGACCCAGTACTTC.

The chain couples TRBV4-1 to TRBJ1-5; 11 nucleotides line up with TRBD1. The CDR3 has 16 amino acids. Trimming took 0 bases from V and 8 from J; bases not matched to a gene: 6. Germline V gene sequence: CDR1 MGHRA, CDR2 YSYEKL. The DNA for the CDR3 is TGCGCCAGCAGCCAAGAATGGGGACAGGGGGTTGAGCCCCAGCATTTT. It is translated as CASSQEWGQGVEPQHF.

This clone was counted once. J is TRBJ2-6 and V is TRBV27, with unresolved D. The ends were cut back, 4 bases at V and 2 bases at J, with 6 bases in the middle. The length of the CDR3 is 14 residues. Per the germline V gene, CDR1 is MNHEY and CDR2 is SMNVEV (reference sequence). The DNA for the CDR3 is TGTGCCAGCAGTTCCCAGACTGGGGCCAACGTCCTGACTTTC. This encodes CASSSQTGANVLTF. The full variable domain, with the rest looked up from reference TRBV27 and TRBJ2-6, is EAQVTQNPRYLITVTGKKLTVTCSQNMNHEYMSWYRQDPGLGLRQIYYSMNVEVTDKGDVPEGYKVSRKEKRNFPLILESPSPNQTSLYFCASSSQTGANVLTFGAGSRLTVL.

The rearrangement uses TRBV6-1 and TRBJ2-7; 7 nucleotides align to TRBD1. The CDR3 length is 14 residues. From germline, CDR1 is MNHNS and CDR2 SASEGT. Trimming cost V 2 bases and J 1 base; bases outside gene matches: 2. CDR3 region: CASSEPGQSYEQYF. The CDR3 DNA sequence: TGTGCCAGCAGTGAACCGGGACAGTCCTACGAGCAGTACTTC.